This TCR beta chain derives from a study of T cells in Graves' hyperthyroidism and ophthalmopathy. Study-level information: Before any treatment, at initial diagnosis, peripheral blood was collected.

The TCR beta CDR3 regions underwent amplification using RNA transcripts as the source. Carried out on the TCR CDR3, a first-round RT-PCR used the HTBI primer set. TCRdb itself ran the multiplex PCR reads through MiXCR, one entry per CDR3 protein. The top ten clones hold 8.4% of a sample with fewer than 800,000 distinct CDR3 sequences, about 17% of them seen once. Study conclusions and caveats: Ophthalmopathy prediction by the model preceded onset by a median roughly 6 months.

In germline, CDR1 is SEHNR, CDR2 FQNEAQ (reference sequence). V was shortened by 4 bases and J by 5 bases, with 11 bases between the two germline ends. This CDR3 has 13 amino acids. The sample holds a few counts of this clonotype. Its matching antigen is unknown. The sample was blood. The genes are TRBV7-9 and TRBJ2-5; tentatively, D is TRBD1 or TRBD2 (6 bases each). The origin of this receptor is a man younger than 35 with Graves' hyperthyroidism. CDR3: CASSSSGAETQYF. The CDR3 DNA follows: TGTGCCAGCAGCTCCTCGGGGGCGGAGACCCAGTACTTC.